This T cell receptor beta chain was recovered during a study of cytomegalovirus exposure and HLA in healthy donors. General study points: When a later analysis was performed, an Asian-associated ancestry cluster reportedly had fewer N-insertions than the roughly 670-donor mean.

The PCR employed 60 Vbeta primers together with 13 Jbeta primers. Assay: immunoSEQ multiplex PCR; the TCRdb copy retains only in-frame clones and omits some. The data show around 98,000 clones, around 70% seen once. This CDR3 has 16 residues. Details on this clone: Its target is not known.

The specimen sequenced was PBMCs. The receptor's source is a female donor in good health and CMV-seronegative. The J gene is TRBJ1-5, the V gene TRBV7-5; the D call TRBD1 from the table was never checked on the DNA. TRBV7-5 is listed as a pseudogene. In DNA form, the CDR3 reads TGTGCCAGAAGCTTAGGCAGGCCAGATAGCAATCAGCCCCAGCATTTT. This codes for CARSLGRPDSNQPQHF.